This T cell receptor (beta chain) was profiled in a study of cytomegalovirus exposure and HLA in healthy donors. Study-wide results and caveats: A later analysis by the authors found several of the most significant clusters apparently linked to common viral pathogens.

In its sample, this clone was seen a few times. No antigen is known for it. From germline, CDR1 is MDHEN and CDR2 SYDVKM. The ends were cut back, 7 bases at V and 5 bases at J, with 17 bases in the middle. This CDR3 comprises 14 residues. PCR employed 60 Vbeta and 13 Jbeta primers. Repertoires were generated with immunoSEQ multiplex PCR, while TCRdb's copy carries only in-frame clones and drops some. The sample holds around 100,000 clones, 75% to 85% seen once. Input material: PBMCs. The TCR sequence derives from a man aged 25 to 40 in good health and CMV-seropositive. The chain employs TRBV28 and TRBJ1-1, with a tentative D call TRBD1 (6 bases). This CDR3 reads CASIWGGPATEAFF. CDR3 nucleotide sequence: TGTGCCAGCATTTGGGGGGGGCCGGCAACTGAAGCTTTCTTT.